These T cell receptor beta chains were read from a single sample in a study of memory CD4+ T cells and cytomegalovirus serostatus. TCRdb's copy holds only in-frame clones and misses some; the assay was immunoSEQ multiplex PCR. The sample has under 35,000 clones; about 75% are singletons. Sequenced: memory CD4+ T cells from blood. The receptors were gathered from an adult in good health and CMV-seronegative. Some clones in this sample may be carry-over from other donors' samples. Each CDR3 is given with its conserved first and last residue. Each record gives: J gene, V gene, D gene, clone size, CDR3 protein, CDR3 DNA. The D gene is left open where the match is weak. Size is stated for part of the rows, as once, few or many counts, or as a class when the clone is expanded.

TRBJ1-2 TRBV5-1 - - CASRQDSYGYTF TGCGCCAGCAGACAGGACAGCTATGGCTACACCTTC
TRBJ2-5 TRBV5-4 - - CASSFDQRETQYF TGTGCCAGCAGCTTTGACCAGCGGGAGACCCAGTACTTC
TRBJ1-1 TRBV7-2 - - CASSSNGVTEAFF TGTGCCAGCAGCTCTAATGGGGTCACTGAAGCTTTCTTT
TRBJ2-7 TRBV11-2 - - CASSPGDSGVAQYF TGTGCCAGCAGCCCCGGCGACTCTGGGGTGGCGCAGTACTTC
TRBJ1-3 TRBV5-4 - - CASSLASGGRGNTIYF TGTGCCAGCAGCTTGGCTTCTGGGGGGCGTGGAAACACCATATATTTT
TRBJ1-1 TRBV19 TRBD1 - CASTGRTGGTAFF TGTGCCAGTACAGGGAGGACAGGGGGTACGGCTTTCTTT
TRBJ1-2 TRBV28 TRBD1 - CASSLPGTAYGYTF TGTGCCAGCAGTTTACCCGGGACAGCTTATGGCTACACCTTC
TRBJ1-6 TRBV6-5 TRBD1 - CASSYVGQGDSPLHF TGTGCCAGCAGTTACGTGGGACAGGGGGATTCACCCCTCCACTTT
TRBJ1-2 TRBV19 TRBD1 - CASSPRTGGNYGYTF TGTGCCAGTAGTCCAAGGACAGGGGGAAACTATGGCTACACCTTC
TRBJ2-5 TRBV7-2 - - CASSLRISSGETQYF TGTGCCAGCAGCTTAAGGATTAGCTCGGGGGAGACCCAGTACTTC
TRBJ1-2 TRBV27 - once CASSFSRGRTYGYTF TGTGCCAGCAGTTTTAGTCGGGGGCGCACCTATGGCTACACCTTC
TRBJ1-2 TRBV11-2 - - CASSKLPGYSNYGYTF TGTGCCAGCAGCAAGTTGCCTGGGTATTCGAACTATGGCTACACCTTC
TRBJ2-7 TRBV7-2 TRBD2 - CASSPGTSGGEQYF TGTGCCAGCAGCCCAGGGACTAGCGGGGGCGAGCAGTACTTC
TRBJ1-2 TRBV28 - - CASSMPGGYTF TGTGCCAGCAGTATGCCCGGTGGCTACACCTTC
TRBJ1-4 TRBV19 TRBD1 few CASSLLRTGDEKLFF TGTGCCAGTAGTCTTTTACGGACAGGCGATGAAAAACTGTTTTTT
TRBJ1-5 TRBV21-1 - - CASSKRGLTGPLIYSNQPQHF TGTGCCAGCAGCAAAAGGGGGCTTACAGGCCCCCTAATTTATAGCAATCAGCCCCAGCATTTT
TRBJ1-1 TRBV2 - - CASSPSRGGDTEAFF TGTGCCAGCAGTCCCTCGCGGGGGGGAGACACTGAAGCTTTCTTT
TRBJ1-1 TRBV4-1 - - CASSQDGVQGEAFF TGCGCCAGCAGCCAAGATGGGGTCCAGGGTGAAGCTTTCTTT
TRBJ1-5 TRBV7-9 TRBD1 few CASSLQGAQPQHF TGTGCCAGCAGCTTACAGGGGGCTCAGCCCCAGCATTTT
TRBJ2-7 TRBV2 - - CASSDAARGPYEQYF TGTGCCAGCAGCGACGCGGCTCGGGGGCCCTACGAGCAGTACTTC
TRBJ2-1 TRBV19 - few CASSISLDPFDEQFF TGTGCCAGTAGTATTTCGCTTGACCCTTTCGATGAGCAGTTCTTC
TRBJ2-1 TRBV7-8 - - CASSFPRDPGQFF TGTGCCAGCAGTTTTCCCCGGGACCCTGGGCAGTTCTTC
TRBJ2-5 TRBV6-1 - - CASSLGWAEQETQYF TGTGCCAGCAGCCTCGGCTGGGCCGAGCAAGAGACCCAGTACTTC
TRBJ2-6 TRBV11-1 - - CASSLVPGSGANVLTF TGTGCCAGCAGCTTAGTTCCGGGATCTGGGGCCAACGTCCTGACTTTC
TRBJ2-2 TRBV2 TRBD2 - CASSEARLAGGGGELFF TGTGCCAGCAGTGAAGCCCGACTAGCGGGGGGTGGAGGGGAGCTGTTTTTT
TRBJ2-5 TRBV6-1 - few CATTRSQETQYF TGTGCCACCACACGGTCCCAAGAGACCCAGTACTTC
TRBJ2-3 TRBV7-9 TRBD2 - CASSSRLAGGLADTQYF TGTGCCAGCAGCTCTCGACTAGCGGGGGGGCTAGCAGATACGCAGTATTTT
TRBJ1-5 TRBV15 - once CATSRDPGGNQPQHF TGTGCCACCAGCAGAGATCCCGGGGGAAATCAGCCCCAGCATTTT
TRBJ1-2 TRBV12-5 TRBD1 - CASGLVVRTGGDYGYTF TGTGCTAGTGGTTTGGTAGTGAGGACAGGGGGTGACTATGGCTACACCTTC
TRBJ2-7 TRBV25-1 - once CASSENGAYEQYF TGTGCCAGCAGTGAGAATGGGGCCTACGAGCAGTACTTC
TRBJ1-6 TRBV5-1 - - CASSLKTPSSYNSPLHF TGCGCCAGCAGCTTAAAAACGCCGAGCTCCTATAATTCACCCCTCCACTTT
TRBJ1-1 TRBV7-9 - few CASSRPVTENTEAFF TGTGCCAGCAGCCGCCCGGTGACGGAGAACACTGAAGCTTTCTTT
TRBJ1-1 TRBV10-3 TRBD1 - CAISEAGQGRTEAFF TGTGCCATCAGTGAGGCGGGACAGGGAAGGACTGAAGCTTTCTTT
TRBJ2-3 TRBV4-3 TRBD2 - CASSRTTSGGGIDTQYF TGCGCCAGCAGCCGAACGACTAGCGGGGGGGGAATAGATACGCAGTATTTT
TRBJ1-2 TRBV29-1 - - CSVGEGLYGYTF TGCAGCGTTGGGGAGGGCCTCTATGGCTACACCTTC
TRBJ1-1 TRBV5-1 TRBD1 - CASSLGQGYTEAFF TGCGCCAGCAGCTTGGGACAGGGTTACACTGAAGCTTTCTTT
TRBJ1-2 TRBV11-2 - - CASSLYSGDGYTF TGTGCCAGCAGCTTATATTCTGGGGATGGCTACACCTTC
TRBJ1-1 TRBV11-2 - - CASSPGISSTEAFF TGTGCCAGCAGCCCCGGGATTTCAAGCACTGAAGCTTTCTTT
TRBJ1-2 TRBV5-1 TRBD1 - CASSSPGQGYGYTF TGCGCCAGCAGCAGTCCGGGACAGGGATATGGCTACACCTTC
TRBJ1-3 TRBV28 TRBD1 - CASSSPGQGSGNTIYF TGTGCCAGTAGTTCTCCGGGACAGGGTTCTGGAAACACCATATATTTT
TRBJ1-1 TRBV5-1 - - CATRRGDTEAFF TGCGCCACCAGGCGGGGGGACACTGAAGCTTTCTTT
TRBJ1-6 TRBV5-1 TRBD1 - CASSRADRGGSPLHF TGCGCCAGCAGCCGAGCGGACAGGGGCGGTTCACCCCTCCACTTT
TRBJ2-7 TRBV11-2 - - CASSTQAKQYF TGTGCCAGCAGCACCCAGGCCAAGCAGTACTTC
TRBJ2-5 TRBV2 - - CASSEQGDETQYF TGTGCCAGCAGTGAACAGGGTGATGAGACCCAGTACTTC
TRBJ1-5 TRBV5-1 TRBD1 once CASSQQGAGQPQHF TGCGCCAGCAGTCAACAGGGGGCCGGTCAGCCCCAGCATTTT
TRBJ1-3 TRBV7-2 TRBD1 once CASSPQNPGQLGNTIYF TGTGCCAGCAGCCCACAGAATCCGGGACAGCTTGGAAACACCATATATTTT
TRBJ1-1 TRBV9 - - CASSVVAVNTEAFF TGTGCCAGCAGCGTAGTGGCCGTGAACACTGAAGCTTTCTTT
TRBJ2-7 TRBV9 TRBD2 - CASSVGGLVGFGEQYF TGTGCCAGCAGCGTAGGGGGACTAGTCGGCTTTGGAGAGCAGTACTTC
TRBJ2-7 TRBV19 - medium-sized CASSMPGASGYEQYF TGTGCCAGTAGTATGCCGGGCGCGAGCGGCTACGAGCAGTACTTC
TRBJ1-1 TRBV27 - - CASSFQGRNTEAFF TGTGCCAGCAGTTTCCAGGGAAGGAACACTGAAGCTTTCTTT
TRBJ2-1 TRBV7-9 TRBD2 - CASSSPPSGGEGWYNEQFF TGTGCCAGCAGCTCGCCCCCAAGCGGGGGGGAGGGATGGTACAATGAGCAGTTCTTC
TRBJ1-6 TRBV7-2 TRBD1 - CASSQQGWSSPLHF TGTGCCAGCAGCCAACAGGGGTGGAGTTCACCCCTCCACTTT
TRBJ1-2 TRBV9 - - CASSTMTGDYGYTF TGTGCCAGCAGCACAATGACAGGAGACTATGGCTACACCTTC
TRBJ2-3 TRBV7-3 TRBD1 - CASSLGTATDTQYF TGTGCCAGCAGCTTAGGGACAGCCACAGATACGCAGTATTTT
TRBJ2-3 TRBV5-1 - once CASSLGPATTLTDTQYF TGCGCCAGCAGCTTGGGGCCAGCGACTACTCTCACAGATACGCAGTATTTT